This TCR beta chain was identified in a study of T cell clusters in autoimmune cytopenias. Study-level results: The T cell clusters were defined only in silico, without experimental functional validation.

This clonotype is labeled medium-sized based on frequency. Its cognate antigen is unknown. TRB amplification used roughly 250 ng of peripheral blood genomic DNA. Multiplex touch-down PCR amplified TRB using TRB-A and TRB-B pools in one tube. TCRdb re-called the multiplex PCR reads; every CDR3 protein appears as one record, without DNA. The sample spans some 7,700 distinct CDR3 sequences; the ten largest clones claim 3.1%. Looked up from germline, CDR1 is GTSNPN and CDR2 is SVGIG (reference sequence). The CDR3 length is 14 residues. Sequencing was performed on peripheral blood. The clonotype was recovered from a human donor with an autoimmune cytopenia or autoimmune hepatitis (not recorded which). V and J are TRBV30 and TRBJ1-1; the TCRdb D gene call, TRBD1, has no DNA to confirm it. The CDR3 reads CAWSMGPWDTEAFF.